This T cell receptor beta chain was found in a study of blood T cell repertoires in COVID-19. Using immunoSEQ multiplex PCR, the repertoire was profiled, and TCRdb retains in-frame clones only, with some absent. The sample lists some 320,000 clones, 90% to 95% occurring once. This CDR3 is 14 amino acids long. V dropped 4 bases and J dropped 8; count of bases not matched to a gene: 7. Germline CDR1 and CDR2: MDHEN and SYDVKM. This TCR was sampled from a woman in her twenties or thirties who had been exposed to COVID-19. Sequencing was carried out using PBMCs or T cells enriched from blood (not recorded which). The chain uses TRBV28 and TRBJ1-4, with 7 bases that match TRBD1. CDR3: CASSSRGVGEKLFF. The DNA for the CDR3 is TGTGCCAGCAGTTCCAGGGGGGTTGGCGAAAAACTGTTTTTT.